The present TCR beta chain was sequenced within a study of T-cell memory formation after mild COVID-19. Study details: TCR clustering was largely donor specific.

MiXCR was run by TCRdb on the 5' RACE reads, yielding one entry per CDR3 protein. The sample shows 280,000 or so distinct CDR3 sequences, roughly 18% of them seen only once. This clonotype was observed a few times. Its specificity is unknown. The CDR3 loop spans 16 amino acids. The germline V gene encodes CDR1 SEHNR and CDR2 FQNEAQ (reference sequence). Deletions cut 3 bases from V and 8 bases from J, with 20 bases between. Study results and caveats: There was a balanced CD4/CD8 profile in clones contracting day 15 to 85, and later expanders leaned CD4+.

The material sequenced was PBMCs or a T cell subset sorted from them (not recorded which). The TCR originated in a man in his late teens or twenties who had mild COVID-19 (a few samples of this study predate the infection). Cell type and time point are not known. This rearrangement joins TRBV7-9 to TRBJ2-1; tentative D call: TRBD1 (6 bases). The CDR3 is CASSFSGTQPEDEQFF. The DNA for the CDR3 is TGTGCCAGCAGCTTCTCCGGGACACAGCCAGAGGATGAGCAGTTCTTC.